Reported below is one T cell receptor beta chain. V lost 2 bases and J 5 bases, leaving 9 bases between the germline ends. The CDR3 spans 12 residues. CDR1 is GTSNPN, CDR2 SVGIG, per germline (reference sequence). The sample is drawn from a study of OX40 agonist ivuxolimab in advanced cancers. For the study at large: Of mixed ages from about 23 to 79 and averaging about 56 years, the group was roughly 85% male.

Repertoires were generated with immunoSEQ multiplex PCR, while TCRdb's copy carries only in-frame clones and drops some. The sample shows around 60,000 clones, over 75% of them seen only once. The sample in question was CD4+ or CD8+ T cells sorted from blood, obtained in a trial of the OX40 agonist ivuxolimab. The TCR was taken from an adult with an advanced solid tumor such as melanoma, head and neck, liver or kidney cancer. This chain uses TRBV30 with TRBJ2-5, with D perhaps given as TRBD1 or TRBD2 (5 bases each). This chain's CDR3 is CAWSQGDETQYF. CDR3 sequence (DNA): TGTGCCTGGAGTCAGGGAGATGAGACCCAGTACTTC.